These T cell receptor beta chains were read from a single sample in a study of regulatory T cells in long-lasting Graves disease. Each CDR3 protein is one row after TCRdb ran MiXCR on the multiplex PCR reads. Among around 480,000 distinct CDR3 sequences listed, roughly a sixth were seen once. The data were also submitted as part of a second study, on T cells in Graves' hyperthyroidism and ophthalmopathy.

Sequenced here: peripheral blood mononuclear cells (PBMCs), sampled at new diagnosis, from a patient treated with antithyroid drugs. These receptors all stem from a woman aged 40 to 65 with Graves disease. Each CDR3 is given with its conserved first and last residue. Each record gives: V gene, J gene, D gene, clone size, CDR3 protein, CDR3 DNA. D genes are given only for firm matches. Clone sizes are given selectively: once, few, many, or a class where the clone is expanded.

V gene: TRBV27
J gene: TRBJ2-3
D gene: TRBD2
clone size: many
CDR3 protein: CASNRGGSTDTQYF
CDR3 DNA: TGTGCCAGCAACCGGGGGGGTAGCACAGATACGCAGTATTTT

V gene: TRBV19
J gene: TRBJ2-7
D gene: TRBD1
clone size: .
CDR3 protein: CASSTARDRGNEQYF
CDR3 DNA: TGTGCCAGTAGTACGGCCCGGGACAGGGGCAACGAGCAGTACTTC

V gene: TRBV27
J gene: TRBJ2-3
D gene: TRBD2
clone size: many
CDR3 protein: CASSLWAGGLGVTDTQYF
CDR3 DNA: TGTGCCAGCAGTTTATGGGCTGGGGGACTAGGTGTGACAGATACGCAGTATTTT

V gene: TRBV28
J gene: TRBJ2-4
D gene: TRBD2
clone size: many
CDR3 protein: CASSFVGAGRNIQYF
CDR3 DNA: TGTGCCAGCAGTTTCGTAGGAGCGGGGAGGAACATTCAGTACTTC

V gene: TRBV6-5
J gene: TRBJ2-4
D gene: .
clone size: .
CDR3 protein: CASSYSIGPTAKNIQYF
CDR3 DNA: TGTGCCAGCAGTTACTCGATTGGACCCACTGCCAAAAACATTCAGTACTTC

V gene: TRBV12-3/TRBV12-4
J gene: TRBJ1-3
D gene: .
clone size: many
CDR3 protein: CASSPGFSGNTIYF
CDR3 DNA: TGTGCCAGCAGCCCGGGGTTCTCTGGAAACACCATATATTTT

V gene: TRBV12-3/TRBV12-4
J gene: TRBJ2-3
D gene: TRBD2
clone size: many
CDR3 protein: CASSPLSGGPNTQYF
CDR3 DNA: TGTGCCAGCAGCCCCCTAAGCGGGGGGCCAAATACGCAGTATTTT

V gene: TRBV5-5
J gene: TRBJ1-5
D gene: TRBD1
clone size: many
CDR3 protein: CASSLWDRNQPQHF
CDR3 DNA: TGTGCCAGCAGCTTGTGGGACAGGAATCAGCCCCAGCATTTT

V gene: TRBV12-3/TRBV12-4
J gene: TRBJ2-1
D gene: .
clone size: many
CDR3 protein: CASSLRGIYNEQFF
CDR3 DNA: TGTGCCAGCAGTCTCAGGGGAATCTACAATGAGCAGTTCTTC

V gene: TRBV24-1
J gene: TRBJ2-1
D gene: .
clone size: many
CDR3 protein: CATSDFRVSYNEQFF
CDR3 DNA: TGTGCCACCAGTGATTTCAGGGTTTCCTACAATGAGCAGTTCTTC

V gene: TRBV2
J gene: TRBJ2-1
D gene: TRBD2
clone size: few
CDR3 protein: CASSEARGGQNEQFF
CDR3 DNA: TGTGCCAGCAGTGAAGCGCGGGGGGGGCAGAATGAGCAGTTCTTC

V gene: TRBV19
J gene: TRBJ1-1
D gene: .
clone size: .
CDR3 protein: CASSPLAGVNTEAFF
CDR3 DNA: TGTGCCAGTAGCCCCCTTGCAGGGGTGAACACTGAAGCTTTCTTT

V gene: TRBV5-6
J gene: TRBJ2-5
D gene: .
clone size: many
CDR3 protein: CASSLARHETQYF
CDR3 DNA: TGTGCCAGCAGCTTGGCCAGGCACGAGACCCAGTACTTC

V gene: TRBV7-9
J gene: TRBJ1-3
D gene: .
clone size: many
CDR3 protein: CASSLSITRNTIYF
CDR3 DNA: TGTGCCAGCAGCCTTTCGATAACGAGAAACACCATATATTTT

V gene: TRBV11-2
J gene: TRBJ1-5
D gene: .
clone size: .
CDR3 protein: CASSSPGQFNQPQHF
CDR3 DNA: TGTGCCAGCAGCTCACCCGGACAGTTCAATCAGCCCCAGCATTTT

V gene: TRBV7-2
J gene: TRBJ2-1
D gene: .
clone size: many
CDR3 protein: CASSSRLGVYNEQFF
CDR3 DNA: TGTGCCAGCAGCTCCCGGTTGGGAGTTTACAATGAGCAGTTCTTC

V gene: TRBV5-1
J gene: TRBJ2-1
D gene: .
clone size: many
CDR3 protein: CASSLIENEQFF
CDR3 DNA: TGCGCCAGCAGCTTGATAGAGAATGAGCAGTTCTTC

V gene: TRBV30
J gene: TRBJ1-5
D gene: .
clone size: few
CDR3 protein: CAWSSGGQPQHF
CDR3 DNA: TGTGCCTGGAGTTCGGGAGGTCAGCCCCAGCATTTT

V gene: TRBV14
J gene: TRBJ2-1
D gene: .
clone size: few
CDR3 protein: CASSQGIGGSYNEQFF
CDR3 DNA: TGTGCCAGCAGCCAGGGCATCGGGGGCTCCTACAATGAGCAGTTCTTC

V gene: TRBV7-6
J gene: TRBJ1-1
D gene: .
clone size: few
CDR3 protein: CASSLAAGWATEAFF
CDR3 DNA: TGTGCCAGCAGCTTAGCCGCAGGGTGGGCCACTGAAGCTTTCTTT

V gene: TRBV27
J gene: TRBJ2-3
D gene: .
clone size: few
CDR3 protein: CASSLPPYTDTQYF
CDR3 DNA: TGTGCCAGCAGTTTACCCCCTTACACAGATACGCAGTATTTT

V gene: TRBV12-3/TRBV12-4
J gene: TRBJ2-7
D gene: .
clone size: many
CDR3 protein: CASTRGWGRGAYEQYF
CDR3 DNA: TGTGCCAGCACCCGCGGCTGGGGGCGAGGAGCCTACGAGCAGTACTTC

V gene: TRBV6-2/TRBV6-3
J gene: TRBJ2-1
D gene: .
clone size: few
CDR3 protein: CASSWTVRDEQFF
CDR3 DNA: TGTGCCAGCAGTTGGACGGTCCGGGACGAGCAGTTCTTC

V gene: TRBV7-9
J gene: TRBJ2-2
D gene: TRBD1
clone size: many
CDR3 protein: CASGGQSNTGELFF
CDR3 DNA: TGTGCCAGCGGGGGACAGTCGAACACCGGGGAGCTGTTTTTT

V gene: TRBV4-1
J gene: TRBJ2-1
D gene: .
clone size: few
CDR3 protein: CASSQIMTGMGDEQFF
CDR3 DNA: TGCGCCAGCAGCCAAATAATGACGGGGATGGGGGATGAGCAGTTCTTC

V gene: TRBV6-5
J gene: TRBJ1-6
D gene: TRBD1
clone size: few
CDR3 protein: CASSYGGQGATTPLHF
CDR3 DNA: TGTGCCAGCAGTTACGGGGGGCAGGGGGCGACCACACCCCTCCACTTT

V gene: TRBV12-3/TRBV12-4
J gene: TRBJ1-4
D gene: .
clone size: many
CDR3 protein: CASSLGRVTNEKLFF
CDR3 DNA: TGTGCCAGCAGTTTAGGCAGGGTAACTAATGAAAAACTGTTTTTT

V gene: TRBV12-3/TRBV12-4
J gene: TRBJ1-2
D gene: .
clone size: many
CDR3 protein: CASSLPGFGYGYTF
CDR3 DNA: TGTGCCAGCAGTTTGCCAGGGTTCGGCTATGGCTACACCTTC

V gene: TRBV28
J gene: TRBJ2-7
D gene: .
clone size: many
CDR3 protein: CASRTKAAGYEQYF
CDR3 DNA: TGTGCCAGCAGAACCAAAGCGGCGGGTTACGAGCAGTACTTC

V gene: TRBV3-1
J gene: TRBJ2-1
D gene: TRBD2
clone size: many
CDR3 protein: CASSQWTSWNHNEQFF
CDR3 DNA: TGTGCCAGCAGCCAATGGACTAGCTGGAACCACAATGAGCAGTTCTTC

V gene: TRBV5-1
J gene: TRBJ2-3
D gene: TRBD1
clone size: many
CDR3 protein: CASSLVTGGWADTQYF
CDR3 DNA: TGCGCCAGCAGCTTAGTGACAGGGGGCTGGGCAGATACGCAGTATTTT

V gene: TRBV19
J gene: TRBJ1-1
D gene: .
clone size: .
CDR3 protein: CASSLDWSTEAFF
CDR3 DNA: TGTGCCAGTTCGTTGGACTGGAGCACTGAAGCTTTCTTT

V gene: TRBV11-3
J gene: TRBJ2-7
D gene: .
clone size: many
CDR3 protein: CASSLGSGSYEQYF
CDR3 DNA: TGTGCCAGCAGCTTGGGCAGCGGCTCCTACGAGCAGTACTTC

V gene: TRBV28
J gene: TRBJ1-1
D gene: .
clone size: many
CDR3 protein: CASSLFPRQRTRSQAFF
CDR3 DNA: TGTGCCAGCAGTTTATTCCCCCGACAACGGACGAGGTCGCAAGCTTTCTTT

V gene: TRBV5-1
J gene: TRBJ1-4
D gene: .
clone size: many
CDR3 protein: CASSPFGGGEEKLFF
CDR3 DNA: TGCGCCAGCAGCCCCTTCGGGGGGGGCGAGGAAAAACTGTTTTTT

V gene: TRBV12-3/TRBV12-4
J gene: TRBJ2-7
D gene: .
clone size: few
CDR3 protein: CASGGLSEQYF
CDR3 DNA: TGTGCCAGCGGGGGACTTTCCGAGCAGTACTTC

V gene: TRBV11-3
J gene: TRBJ2-7
D gene: TRBD1
clone size: many
CDR3 protein: CASSSRDREDEQYF
CDR3 DNA: TGTGCCAGCAGCTCCCGGGACAGGGAAGACGAGCAGTACTTC

V gene: TRBV30
J gene: TRBJ1-1
D gene: .
clone size: many
CDR3 protein: CAWRHTEAFF
CDR3 DNA: TGTGCCTGGAGACACACTGAAGCTTTCTTT

V gene: TRBV3-1
J gene: TRBJ1-1
D gene: .
clone size: many
CDR3 protein: CASSQVLRGGRDLGLTFF
CDR3 DNA: TGTGCCAGCAGCCAAGTCCTACGTGGGGGGAGGGACCTCGGTTTAACTTTCTTT

V gene: TRBV2
J gene: TRBJ2-7
D gene: .
clone size: few
CDR3 protein: CASSERDGLYEQYF
CDR3 DNA: TGTGCCAGCAGTGAAAGGGACGGCCTTTACGAGCAGTACTTC

V gene: TRBV19
J gene: TRBJ2-3
D gene: TRBD2
clone size: .
CDR3 protein: CASSIRGGPVDTQYF
CDR3 DNA: TGTGCCAGTAGTATTCGCGGGGGGCCCGTAGATACGCAGTATTTT

V gene: TRBV3-1
J gene: TRBJ2-1
D gene: TRBD2
clone size: many
CDR3 protein: CASSPGTSGGLTYNEQFF
CDR3 DNA: TGTGCCAGCAGCCCCGGGACTAGCGGGGGGTTGACCTACAATGAGCAGTTCTTC

V gene: TRBV9
J gene: TRBJ2-2
D gene: TRBD2
clone size: few
CDR3 protein: CASSVARGGAGELFF
CDR3 DNA: TGTGCCAGCAGCGTAGCTCGCGGGGGGGCCGGGGAGCTGTTTTTT

V gene: TRBV5-1
J gene: TRBJ2-7
D gene: TRBD2
clone size: many
CDR3 protein: CASTPSGGAYEQYF
CDR3 DNA: TGCGCCAGCACCCCCTCGGGAGGGGCCTACGAGCAGTACTTC

V gene: TRBV15
J gene: TRBJ1-2
D gene: .
clone size: .
CDR3 protein: CATRRSSTGGYGDTF
CDR3 DNA: TGTGCCACCAGACGGAGCAGTACGGGGGGCTATGGCGACACCTTC

V gene: TRBV11-2
J gene: TRBJ2-1
D gene: .
clone size: many
CDR3 protein: CASRSIRGLSYNEQFF
CDR3 DNA: TGTGCCAGCAGATCAATCCGGGGCCTCTCCTACAATGAGCAGTTCTTC